The rows below give T cell receptor beta chains drawn from one sample of a study of shared clonotypes between healthy human individuals. TCRdb's table, derived via immunoSEQ multiplex PCR, lists solely in-frame clones and lacks some. Found here are under 2,000,000 clones, just under 95% of them singletons; the top ten hold approximately 1.2%. The sequenced sample consisted of naive CD8+ T cells sorted from blood. These receptors were taken from a man aged 18 to 29 in good health. Both conserved end residues are trimmed from each CDR3.

CDR3 protein: ASSLAVGGSYNEQF; J gene: TRBJ2-1; V gene: TRBV5-6
CDR3 protein: ASSVGVQETQY; J gene: TRBJ2-5; V gene: TRBV27
CDR3 protein: SAGDWGYEQY; J gene: TRBJ2-7; V gene: TRBV29-1
CDR3 protein: AISEYPLTEAYGYT; J gene: TRBJ1-2; V gene: TRBV10-3
CDR3 protein: ASSQALAGGVEQY; J gene: TRBJ2-7; V gene: TRBV4-1
CDR3 protein: ATSKSAPYNEQF; J gene: TRBJ2-1; V gene: TRBV15
CDR3 protein: ATWDSAEQY; J gene: TRBJ2-7; V gene: TRBV10-3
CDR3 protein: ASSLESLHHEQY; J gene: TRBJ2-7; V gene: TRBV7-9
CDR3 protein: ASSHLLGSSYEQY; J gene: TRBJ2-7; V gene: TRBV4-1
CDR3 protein: ASSLPDNQETQY; J gene: TRBJ2-5; V gene: TRBV28
CDR3 protein: ASSHDRGFEFLT; J gene: TRBJ2-6; V gene: TRBV5-1
CDR3 protein: ASSLGTSQLTGELF; J gene: TRBJ2-2; V gene: TRBV5-1
CDR3 protein: ASSQGQGRADTQY; J gene: TRBJ2-3; V gene: TRBV2
CDR3 protein: ASSFLGSSYEQY; J gene: TRBJ2-7; V gene: TRBV5-4